What follows are 15 T cell receptor beta chains derived from one specimen sequenced in a study of cytomegalovirus exposure and HLA in healthy donors. Researchers ran the PCR with 60 Vbeta and 13 Jbeta primers. TCRdb's table, derived via immunoSEQ multiplex PCR, lists solely in-frame clones and lacks some. The sample holds about 96,000 clones, about four fifths seen once. Input material: PBMCs. The receptor source for this set is a woman in her sixties or seventies in good health and CMV-seropositive.

The chain recombines TRBV7-3 with TRBJ2-1, with D unresolved. The V end lost 3 bases, the J end lost 6 bases, and 15 bases lay between the germline ends. The CDR3 is made up of 15 amino acids. Germline CDR1 and CDR2: SGHTA and FQGTGA. CDR3: CASSFSPQVGNEQFF. For the CDR3, the DNA is TGTGCCAGCAGCTTCTCCCCCCAGGTGGGCAATGAGCAGTTCTTC.

The V call is TRBV11-1, the J call TRBJ2-5; 14 nucleotides agree with TRBD2. This CDR3 comprises 16 residues. Germline V gene data show CDR1 as SGHAT and CDR2 as FQDESV (reference sequence). With 3 bases clipped from V and 4 bases from J, the junction kept 4 bases outside the gene matches. The CDR3 loop reads CASSLGLAGVAETQYF. The DNA of the CDR3 is TGTGCCAGCAGCTTGGGACTAGCGGGAGTAGCAGAGACCCAGTACTTC.

The V call is TRBV7-9, the J call TRBJ1-2; TRBD1 matches at 8 bases. The CDR3 covers 14 residues. Germline CDR1 reads SEHNR; CDR2 reads FQNEAQ (reference sequence). V was clipped by 5 bases and J by 5 bases; unmatched bases: 7. The CDR3 region is CASSRAGQGYGYTF. Here the CDR3 DNA reads TGTGCCAGCAGCCGAGCCGGACAGGGTTATGGCTACACCTTC. The variable domain in full, completed from reference TRBV7-9 and TRBJ1-2, reads DTGVSQNPRHKITKRGQNVTFRCDPISEHNRLYWYRQTLGQGPEFLTYFQNEAQLEKSRLLSDRFSAERPKGSFSTLEIQRTEQGDSAMYLCASSRAGQGYGYTFGSGTRLTVV.

The chain couples TRBV19 to TRBJ2-1, with D possibly matching TRBD2 (5 bases). The germline gives CDR1 LNHDA, CDR2 SQIVND (reference sequence). The V end lost 3 bases, the J end lost 7 bases, and 16 bases lay between the germline ends. The CDR3 runs to 15 residues. CDR3 bases: TGTGCCAGTAGTATGAGTCCAGCGGTGGAAAATGAGCAGTTCTTC. Its translation: CASSMSPAVENEQFF.

This rearrangement joins TRBV28 to TRBJ1-2; no reliable D call. The germline gives CDR1 MDHEN, CDR2 SYDVKM. Trimming removed 3 bases at V and 7 bases at J, with 15 bases between. The CDR3 is 14 residues long. As DNA, the CDR3 is TGTGCCAGCAGTTTGACGGCGGAGCTTGGTGGCTACACCTTC. Translating gives CASSLTAELGGYTF.

The chain links TRBV5-4 to TRBJ1-2; 9 bases match TRBD1. The V and J ends lost 2 bases and 3 bases, in that order; junction bases with no gene match: 2. Germline CDR1 reads SGHNT; CDR2 reads YYREEE (reference sequence). This CDR3 contains 14 residues. CDR3 nucleotides: TGTGCCAGCAGCTTACGGACAGGGGACTATGGCTACACCTTC. It specifies CASSLRTGDYGYTF.

The V and J genes are TRBV19 and TRBJ2-1; no clear D gene. Germline V gene data show CDR1 as LNHDA and CDR2 as SQIVND (reference sequence). The CDR3 is made up of 16 amino acids. Deletions cut 2 bases from V and 4 bases from J, with 15 bases between. In DNA, the CDR3 is TGTGCCAGTAGTATATTTAACCCCAGAAATTACAATGAGCAGTTCTTC. Translating gives CASSIFNPRNYNEQFF.

In this sample, this clone turned up a few times. Other DNA sequences within the sample encode an identical CDR3. This chain connects TRBV27 to TRBJ2-7; TRBD1 is a possible D gene (5 bases). The V gene lost 2 bases and the J gene lost 6 bases, with 11 bases spanning the gap. The CDR3 runs 13 residues. In germline, CDR1 is MNHEY, CDR2 SMNVEV (reference sequence). CDR3 loop: CASSLGAGLEQYF. Here the CDR3 DNA reads TGTGCCAGCAGTTTAGGGGCAGGGCTCGAGCAGTACTTC.

This clone was counted once. The germline gene is not matched at one end of the junction; a read error may be the cause. The chain employs TRBV9 and TRBJ2-6; 7 bases are a match to TRBD1. The CDR3 contains 15 residues. The V gene's germline CDR1 is SGDLS and CDR2 YYNGEE. In DNA, the CDR3 is TGTGCCAGCAGCAAACACAGGGGATTAGCCAACGGCCTGACTTTC. Encoded protein: CASSKHRGLANGLTF.

This clone was found once. J is TRBJ2-1 and V is TRBV28, with 8 positions matching TRBD2. Germline trimming cut 6 bases from V and 10 bases from J; bases unmatched to any gene: 14. The CDR3 contains 15 residues. Germline loops: CDR1 MDHEN, CDR2 SYDVKM. The CDR3 spells CASSLIPGLAEEQFF. Here the CDR3 DNA reads TGTGCCAGCAGCCTAATCCCAGGACTAGCTGAAGAGCAGTTCTTC.

By share, this clone ranks as medium-sized. This rearrangement joins TRBV28 to TRBJ1-2, with D possibly being TRBD1 (5 bases). CDR1 and CDR2 from the germline V gene are MDHEN and SYDVKM. V lost 4 bases to trimming and J lost 6 bases, with 12 bases between them. CDR3 size: 13 residues. The CDR3 nucleotides are TGTGCCAGCAGTTGGACAAGGCGCCATGGCTACACCTTC. Translating it yields CASSWTRRHGYTF.

V gene TRBV7-3 combines with J gene TRBJ2-5, with 9 positions matching TRBD1. The germline V gene encodes CDR1 SGHTA and CDR2 FQGTGA. The CDR3 has 15 amino acids. The J segment lost 5 bases and the V segment lost 5 bases, leaving 9 bases of the junction unmatched. The CDR3 is CASSPNGQGRETQYF. DNA for the CDR3: TGTGCCAGCAGCCCTAATGGACAGGGGCGGGAGACCCAGTACTTC.

This chain connects TRBV7-2 to TRBJ2-1, with 10 bases that match TRBD1. There are 15 residues in the CDR3. Trimming cost V 5 bases and J 4 bases; bases outside gene matches: 5. CDR1 and CDR2 (germline): SGHTA, FQGNSA. CDR3 in amino acids: CASSPDRGIYNEQFF. The CDR3 DNA reads as TGTGCCAGCAGCCCGGACAGGGGGATATACAATGAGCAGTTCTTC.

The rearrangement uses TRBV5-1 and TRBJ2-5; D might be TRBD2 (5 bases). CDR3 length: 13 amino acids. Trimming left V 0 bases short and J 3 bases short, with 6 bases between. The germline CDR1 and CDR2 sequences are SGHRS and YFSETQ. The CDR3 sequence is CASSLGGKETQYF. The CDR3 nucleotides read TGCGCCAGCAGCTTGGGAGGGAAAGAGACCCAGTACTTC. The variable domain in full, completed from reference TRBV5-1 and TRBJ2-5, reads KAGVTQTPRYLIKTRGQQVTLSCSPISGHRSVSWYQQTPGQGLQFLFEYFSETQRNKGNFPGRFSGRQFSNSRSEMNVSTLELGDSALYLCASSLGGKETQYFGPGTRLLVL.

The chain has TRBV11-2 and TRBJ1-4; 8 bases match TRBD1. J was trimmed by 2 bases and V by 1 base; bases with no gene match: 9. Germline values: CDR1 SGHAT, CDR2 FQNNGV. The CDR3 sequence is 18 residues long. For the CDR3, the DNA is TGTGCCAGCAGCTTAGGGCAGGGGGCTCTTGGCACTAATGAAAAACTGTTTTTT. Its protein is CASSLGQGALGTNEKLFF.